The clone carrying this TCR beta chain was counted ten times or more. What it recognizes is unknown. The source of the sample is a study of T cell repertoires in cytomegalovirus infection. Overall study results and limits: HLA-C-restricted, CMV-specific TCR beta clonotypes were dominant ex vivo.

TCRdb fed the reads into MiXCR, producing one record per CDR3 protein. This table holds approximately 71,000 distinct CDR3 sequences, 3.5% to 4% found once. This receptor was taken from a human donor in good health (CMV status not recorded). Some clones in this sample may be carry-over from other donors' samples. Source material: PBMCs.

The CDR3 loop reads CSAALGPEPWNEQFF. The CDR3 coding sequence is TGCAGTGCTGCCCTGGGGCCGGAGCCATGGAATGAGCAGTTCTTC. The J gene is TRBJ2-1, the V gene TRBV20-1; a weak D match, TRBD1 (5 bases). The ends were cut back, 5 bases at V and 7 bases at J, with 21 bases in the middle. The CDR3 has 15 amino acids. Per germline, CDR1 DFQATT and CDR2 SNEGSKA (reference sequence).